This T cell receptor beta chain is drawn from a study of cytomegalovirus exposure and HLA in healthy donors. A multiplex PCR was run with 60 Vbeta primers and 13 Jbeta primers. Clones were sequenced by immunoSEQ multiplex PCR, and TCRdb holds only the in-frame ones, with some missing. The table has about 150,000 clones, over 80% seen once. Unmatched junction bases numbered 2, after V lost 3 bases and J lost 13 bases. The V gene's germline CDR1 is SGHVS and CDR2 FNYEAQ. The CDR3 totals 11 residues. This clone was seen just once. Sequencing was done on a sample of PBMCs. The receptor's source is a male donor in good health and CMV-seronegative. This sequence joins TRBV7-6 and TRBJ2-1; 8 nucleotides line up with TRBD1. CDR3 DNA: TGTGCCAGCAGCTTCGGACAGGGCCAGTTCTTC. This sequence encodes CASSFGQGQFF.